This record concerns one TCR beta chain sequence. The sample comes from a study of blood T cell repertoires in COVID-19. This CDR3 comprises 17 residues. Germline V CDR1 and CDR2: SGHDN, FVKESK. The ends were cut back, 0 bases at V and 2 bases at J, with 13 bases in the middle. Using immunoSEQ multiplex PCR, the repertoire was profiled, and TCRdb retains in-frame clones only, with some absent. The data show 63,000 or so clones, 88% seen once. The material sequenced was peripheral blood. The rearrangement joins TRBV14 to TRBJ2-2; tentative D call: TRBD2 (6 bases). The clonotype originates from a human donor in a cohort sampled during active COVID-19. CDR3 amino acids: CASSQEGGGLNTGELFF. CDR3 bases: TGTGCCAGCAGCCAAGAGGGGGGAGGCCTTAACACCGGGGAGCTGTTTTTT.